This entry describes one T cell receptor beta chain. Antigen: not known. The protocol was immunoSEQ multiplex PCR, while the TCRdb copy is restricted to in-frame clones and leaves out a portion. The sample holds about 30,000 clones, approximately 94% seen once. This entry comes from a study of PD-1 blockade in classical Hodgkin lymphoma. Study-wide results and caveats: Sources of repertoire differences remain undefined, possibly disease activity or prior therapy. Newly diagnosed patients reportedly trailed healthy donors in baseline TCR diversity.

Time point here: newly diagnosed, previously untreated cHL patient sample. PBMCs from patients with newly diagnosed, untreated classical Hodgkin lymphoma served as a comparison group for the relapsed/refractory trial patients. The CDR3 contains 17 residues. CDR1 and CDR2 from the germline V gene are MGHRA and YSYEKL. J was trimmed by 5 bases and V by 1 base; bases with no gene match: 9. This TCR was sampled from a human donor with classical Hodgkin lymphoma. The chain has TRBV4-1 and TRBJ2-2; 8 bases line up with TRBD1. The sequenced material came from peripheral blood mononuclear cells (PBMCs). CDR3 protein: CASSQGQGAMRTGELFF. The CDR3, as DNA: TGCGCCAGCAGCCAAGGGCAGGGGGCCATGAGAACCGGGGAGCTGTTTTTT.